The clone carrying this T cell receptor beta chain was seen more than once but under ten times. No antigen is known for it. This sample stems from a study of cytomegalovirus exposure and HLA in healthy donors. Whole-study results and caveats: Whilst most TCR sequences proved rare, a subset of public TCRs occurred across many donors. In the roughly 120 validation repertoires, a later analysis found that first-cohort TCR clusters tended to co-occur. The CMV antigen specificity of a few CMV-associated chains was confirmed through in vitro analysis.

Sequenced by immunoSEQ multiplex PCR; TCRdb stores in-frame clones only, minus some. Among 150,000 to 180,000 clones listed, 75% to 90% were seen once. This CDR3 is 10 amino acids long. The germline V gene has CDR1 MDHEN and CDR2 SYDVKM. V gave up 4 bases and J gave up 6 bases, with 3 bases separating them. Sequencing used PBMCs. The rearrangement joins TRBV28 to TRBJ1-2; D is undetermined. This receptor was obtained from a man aged 18 to 29 in good health and CMV-seropositive. CDR3 loop: CASSYNGYTF. The CDR3 region has the DNA TGTGCCAGCAGTTACAATGGCTACACCTTC.